The 22 T cell receptor beta chains presented below share a single source sample, sequenced in a study of human T cells and chemical hapten exposure. TCRdb re-derived calls from the RACE reads in MiXCR, one entry per CDR3 protein. The sample has tens of thousands of distinct CDR3 sequences, 9.9% seen once. Time point given: pre-sensitization, week 0. The treatment: therapeutic diphenylcyclopropenone sensitization with weekly scalp DPC. Material: whole blood, obtained in connection with sensitization to the hapten diphenylcyclopropenone (DPC). The receptors shown here come from a man aged 35 to 55 with alopecia areata. Some clones in this sample may be carry-over from other donors' samples.

The chain recombines TRBV20-1 with TRBJ2-7; perhaps TRBD1 as D (7 bases). The CDR3 runs to 13 residues. The germline CDR1 and CDR2 sequences are DFQATT and SNEGSKA (reference sequence). V was clipped by 6 bases and J by 3 bases, with 15 bases between them. The CDR3 nucleotides read TGCAGTGCCCCCCGACAGGGAGGCTACGAGCAGTACTTC. Translated: CSAPRQGGYEQYF.

This clonotype was seen a handful of times. The chain joins TRBV12-3 or TRBV12-4 to TRBJ1-1, with D maybe TRBD1 (6 bases). The CDR3 is 15 residues long. V was clipped by 7 bases and J by 5 bases, with 20 bases between them. The chain's CDR3 is CASIPWQGRGTEAFF. DNA for the CDR3: TGTGCCAGCATACCATGGCAGGGGAGGGGGACTGAAGCTTTCTTT.

At least ten counts were recorded for this clonotype. The rearrangement links TRBV12-3 or TRBV12-4 to TRBJ1-2; a possible D gene is TRBD1 (6 bases). Trimming stripped 4 bases from V and 8 bases from J, with 8 bases between. The CDR3 spans 11 residues. For the CDR3, the DNA is TGTGCCAGCAGTTCAGGGACAGGCTACACCTTC. Amino acids: CASSSGTGYTF.

This clonotype showed up many times. This chain uses TRBV27 with TRBJ2-3, with TRBD1 as a possible D gene (11 bases). Germline V gene lookup returns CDR1 MNHEY and CDR2 SMNVEV (reference sequence). With 0 bases removed from V and 2 bases from J, the gap between germline ends came to 24 bases. The CDR3 spans 20 residues. This CDR3 is CASSLSGQGGLAGVTDTQYF. CDR3 sequence (DNA): TGTGCCAGCAGTTTATCGGGACAGGGGGGGCTAGCGGGAGTCACAGATACGCAGTATTTT.

In the case of this clonotype: A much larger clone is a single base away; this may be a read error. J is TRBJ2-1 and V is TRBV12-5; D uncertain. V was trimmed by 0 bases and J by 2 bases, leaving 11 bases between them. The CDR3 loop spans 16 amino acids. Germline loops: CDR1 LGHNT, CDR2 FRNRAP. The CDR3 coding sequence is TGTGCTAGTGGTTTGGTACCAAGTCCTGCCTACAATGAGCAGTTCTTC. Translating it yields CASGLVPSPAYNEQFF.

This chain connects TRBV5-5 to TRBJ1-1, with 9 bases that match TRBD1. Germline assignment: CDR1 SGHKS and CDR2 YYEKEE (reference sequence). The CDR3 has 13 amino acids. The V and J ends lost 7 bases and 2 bases, in that order; junction bases with no gene match: 3. In DNA form, the CDR3 reads TGTGCCAGCGCAACAGGGGGCAACACTGAAGCTTTCTTT. This codes for CASATGGNTEAFF.

This chain uses TRBV6-2 or TRBV6-3 with TRBJ1-2; no firm D call. The CDR3 covers 13 residues. Trimming took 2 bases from V and 12 from J, leaving 16 bases between them. Germline CDR1 reads MNHEY; CDR2 reads SVGEGT. The CDR3 spells CASSYGTGVLHTF. CDR3 nucleotide sequence: TGTGCCAGCAGTTACGGTACTGGGGTACTCCACACCTTC.

The sample holds many counts of this clonotype. This chain connects TRBV6-5 to TRBJ1-6; possible D gene TRBD1, 6 bases. The ends were cut back, 5 bases at V and 7 bases at J, with 21 bases in the middle. The CDR3 contains 17 residues. The germline V gene has CDR1 MNHEY and CDR2 SVGAGI. CDR3 amino acids: CASSGPGGARANSPLHF. In nucleotides, the CDR3 is TGTGCCAGCAGTGGCCCCGGGGGGGCCCGGGCGAATTCACCCCTCCACTTT.

This clonotype was seen ten or more times. The chain has TRBV12-3 or TRBV12-4 and TRBJ2-1; maybe TRBD1 (5 bases). The CDR3 runs to 14 residues. V gave up 6 bases and J gave up 8 bases, with 17 bases separating them. This CDR3 reads CASSPWDGADEQFF. The CDR3 DNA reads TGTGCCAGCAGCCCCTGGGATGGGGCCGATGAGCAGTTCTTC.

This clonotype was seen only once. Given a much more abundant clone one base away, this may be a read error. The chain uses TRBV29-1 and TRBJ2-7, with 7 bases lining up with TRBD1. This CDR3 comprises 11 residues. In germline, CDR1 is SQVTM, CDR2 ANQGSEA. V shed 8 bases and J 2 bases; nucleotides not matched to a gene: 3. For the CDR3, the DNA is TGCAGCCCGACAGGGACCTACGAGCAGTACTTC. It encodes CSPTGTYEQYF.

Many counts were recorded for this clonotype. J is TRBJ2-7 and V is TRBV4-2; a possible D gene is TRBD2 (5 bases). V was shortened by 3 bases and J by 0 bases, with 15 bases between the two germline ends. Germline CDR1 is LGHNA and CDR2 is YNFKEQ. The CDR3 is made up of 16 amino acids. The CDR3 is CASSHPLGEFSYEQYF. Written as DNA, the CDR3 is TGTGCCAGCAGCCATCCACTCGGGGAGTTCTCCTACGAGCAGTACTTC.

This clonotype was found once. V and J are TRBV7-6 and TRBJ2-7, with 7 bases identical to TRBD1. There are 14 residues in the CDR3. Germline V lookup: CDR1 SGHVS, CDR2 FNYEAQ. The trim removed 4 bases at V and 2 bases at J, leaving 5 bases unmatched. The CDR3 is CASSWDSFTYEQYF. CDR3 nucleotides: TGTGCCAGCAGCTGGGACAGTTTTACCTACGAGCAGTACTTC.

This clonotype was found a few times. The chain employs TRBV25-1 and TRBJ2-5; D ambiguous. This CDR3 comprises 15 residues. Trimming stripped 2 bases from V and 5 bases from J, with 15 bases between. In germline, CDR1 is MGHDK, CDR2 SYGVNS. The CDR3 region has the DNA TGTGCCAGCAGTGAAGGGTCAAGGAGTTGGGAGACCCAGTACTTC. Translating it yields CASSEGSRSWETQYF.

This clonotype has only a few counts. The J gene is TRBJ1-6, the V gene TRBV28; a weak D match, TRBD1 (5 bases). Germline loops: CDR1 MDHEN, CDR2 SYDVKM. Trimming shortened V by 6 bases and J by 8 bases, and 14 bases separated the two germline ends. The CDR3 extends over 14 amino acids. CDR3 residues: CASRGTPHHSPLHF. CDR3 in DNA: TGTGCCAGCAGGGGGACGCCGCATCATTCACCCCTCCACTTT.

On this clonotype itself: A read error may explain this, as a much larger clone is one base away. The chain uses TRBV7-2 and TRBJ2-3, with TRBD2 matching over 7 bases. The CDR3 runs to 16 residues. Germline assignment: CDR1 SGHTA and CDR2 FQGNSA. DNA of the CDR3: TGTGCCAGCAGCTCTAATTCGGGACTATTGGGAGATACGCGGTATTTT. This codes for CASSSNSGLLGDTRYF.

The V call is TRBV7-3, the J call TRBJ2-3; a weak D match, TRBD2 (6 bases). The CDR3 length is 15 residues. V was shortened by 3 bases and J by 0 bases, with 10 bases between the two germline ends. Germline-derived CDR1 and CDR2 are SGHTA and FQGTGA. The CDR3 protein is CASSFGGLSTDTQYF. As DNA, the CDR3 is TGTGCCAGCAGCTTTGGGGGACTGAGCACAGATACGCAGTATTTT.

V usage is TRBV6-1 and J usage is TRBJ2-3; D not certain. This CDR3 is 13 amino acids long. Germline V gene lookup returns CDR1 MNHNS and CDR2 SASEGT. Trimming left V 7 bases short and J 1 base short, with 9 bases between. CDR3 protein: CASKGMRTDTQYF. The CDR3 bases are TGTGCCAGCAAAGGGATGCGCACAGATACGCAGTATTTT.

This clonotype came up a few times. This sequence joins TRBV6-2 or TRBV6-3 and TRBJ2-7; a weak D match, TRBD1 (6 bases). The CDR3 sequence is 16 residues long. Germline CDR1 and CDR2: MNHEY and SVGEGT. V was clipped by 9 bases and J by 2 bases, with 23 bases between them. CDR3 sequence (DNA): TGTGCCAGTGGAGAGGGGGTAGGACAGATTACCTACGAGCAGTACTTC. Protein sequence: CASGEGVGQITYEQYF.

The rearrangement links TRBV5-1 to TRBJ2-1, with 16 bases matching TRBD2. This CDR3 is built from 17 residues. Germline CDR1 is SGHRS and CDR2 is YFSETQ. V lost 3 bases to trimming and J lost 8 bases; unmatched junction nucleotides: 8. The CDR3 nucleotides read TGCGCCAGCAGCTCGGGACTAGCGGGAGGGGTAATCCATGAGCAGTTCTTC. Translation gives CASSSGLAGGVIHEQFF.

CDR3 loop: CASSSVFTQSSYEQYF. The CDR3 DNA reads TGTGCCAGCAGTTCCGTTTTTACCCAGAGCTCCTACGAGCAGTACTTC. The chain is built from TRBV28 and TRBJ2-7; no definite D call. This CDR3 has 16 amino acids. Germline V gene lookup returns CDR1 MDHEN and CDR2 SYDVKM. V was shortened by 4 bases and J by 0 bases, with 16 bases between the two germline ends.

This clonotype showed up many times. The V gene is TRBV12-3 or TRBV12-4, the J gene TRBJ1-3, with a tentative D call TRBD1 (6 bases). V was clipped by 8 bases and J by 4 bases, with 18 bases between them. This CDR3 has 15 residues. As DNA, the CDR3 is TGTGCCAGCTCCCAGGGGTCGGGGAGCGGAAACACCATATATTTT. Amino acid sequence: CASSQGSGSGNTIYF.

This clonotype was observed many times. Here the CDR3 reads CASSQVTYYEQYF. The CDR3 DNA reads as TGTGCCAGCAGCCAAGTGACGTACTACGAGCAGTACTTC. The chain recombines TRBV3-1 with TRBJ2-7; D remains unclear. V shed 1 base and J shed 3 bases, with 7 bases lying between them. Germline CDR1 LGHDT, CDR2 YNNKEL (reference sequence). The CDR3 has 13 residues.